The source of this T cell receptor (beta chain) is a study of glioma-infiltrating T cells after dendritic cell vaccination. Study background: Samples are from glioblastoma patients in Phase I and II dendritic cell vaccine trials. The vaccine used monocyte-derived dendritic cells pulsed overnight with autologous tumor lysate.

Sequencing was performed with immunoSEQ multiplex PCR; in TCRdb, only in-frame clones are kept and a portion is missing. Seen here are fewer than 100,000 clones, under 90% observed once, and the top ten hold 15% to 19%. This clone was seen more than once but under ten times. This CDR3 has 12 residues. This receptor was obtained from a human donor with glioblastoma. Source: blood, taken before dendritic cell vaccination. The chain carries TRBV21-1 and TRBJ2-7; the table's D call, TRBD2, has no DNA check behind it. TRBV21-1 is marked as a pseudogene. CDR3 bases: TGTGCCAGCAGCAAGTTCTTCTTCGAGCAGTACTTC. Translation gives CASSKFFFEQYF.